Below are 2 T cell receptor beta chains sequenced from a single sample in a study of OX40 agonist ivuxolimab in advanced cancers. Using immunoSEQ multiplex PCR, the repertoire was profiled, and TCRdb retains in-frame clones only, with some absent. Counted here are around 60,000 clones, approximately 80% occurring once; the ten biggest clones make up 1.9%. The specimen was CD4+ or CD8+ T cells sorted from blood, collected in a trial of the OX40 agonist ivuxolimab. The receptor source for this set is an adult with an advanced solid tumor such as melanoma, head and neck, liver or kidney cancer.

As for this clone: Relative to the germline gene, one junction end is altered; a read error may explain this. V usage is TRBV5-1 and J usage is TRBJ2-2; no clear D gene. CDR1 is SGHRS and CDR2 is YFSETQ in the germline V gene. CDR3 length: 13 residues. In DNA form, the CDR3 reads TGCGCCAGCAGCTTGGGGAACCCCGGGGAGCTGTTTTTT. It is translated as CASSLGNPGELFF.

This chain links TRBV4-3 with TRBJ1-1, with D unresolved. The V gene lost 0 bases and the J gene lost 0 bases, with 5 bases spanning the gap. The CDR3 covers 14 residues. The germline V gene has CDR1 LGHNA and CDR2 YSLEER. This CDR3 reads CASSQDRVNTEAFF. The CDR3 nucleotides are TGCGCCAGCAGCCAAGATCGAGTGAACACTGAAGCTTTCTTT.